The 20 T cell receptor beta chains reported below all come from one sample, sequenced in a study of shared clonotypes between healthy human individuals. Profiling relied on immunoSEQ multiplex PCR, and the TCRdb table lists in-frame clones only, not all of them. The table lists about 490,000 clones, 76% of them singletons. Sequences were obtained from PBMCs. Receptor source: a woman aged 40 to 49 in good health. Some clones in this sample may be carry-over from other donors' samples.

The chain recombines TRBV30 with TRBJ2-3; D is unclear. This CDR3 has 12 amino acids. Germline loops: CDR1 GTSNPN, CDR2 SVGIG (reference sequence). Trimming shortened V by 2 bases and J by 6 bases, and 9 bases separated the two germline ends. Here the CDR3 reads CAWSPSADTQYF. The CDR3 DNA is TGTGCCTGGAGTCCCTCCGCTGATACGCAGTATTTT.

The chain is built from TRBV5-1 and TRBJ1-4; TRBD1 matches at 7 bases. Per germline, CDR1 SGHRS and CDR2 YFSETQ. Unmatched junction bases numbered 6, after V lost 2 bases and J lost 5 bases. The CDR3 consists of 15 residues. The CDR3 loop is CASSFYRGSNEKLFF. CDR3 bases: TGCGCCAGCAGCTTTTACAGGGGATCAAATGAAAAACTGTTTTTT.

The chain joins TRBV7-3 to TRBJ2-7; 13 bases align to TRBD2. After removal of 5 bases from V and 5 bases from J, the junction contained 3 bases not matched to a gene. Germline V gene lookup returns CDR1 SGHTA and CDR2 FQGTGA. The CDR3 consists of 14 residues. This CDR3 is CASSPGLAGDEQYF. CDR3 nucleotides: TGTGCCAGCAGCCCCGGACTAGCGGGAGACGAGCAGTACTTC.

V is TRBV11-2 and J is TRBJ2-2; 7 bases align to TRBD1. V dropped 4 bases and J dropped 0; count of bases not matched to a gene: 2. This CDR3 spans 15 amino acids. Germline assignment: CDR1 SGHAT and CDR2 FQNNGV. The CDR3 region has the DNA TGTGCCAGCAGCTCCGACAGGGCGAACACCGGGGAGCTGTTTTTT. Its protein is CASSSDRANTGELFF.

The CDR3 nucleotides are TGTGCCAGCAGCCAGGGGGGAGCGGAGCCCCAGCATTTT. Translated, it gives CASSQGGAEPQHF. The chain couples TRBV28 to TRBJ1-5, with 7 positions matching TRBD1. The germline gives CDR1 MDHEN, CDR2 SYDVKM. V shed 6 bases, J shed 8 bases, and the junction held 7 bases outside the gene matches. CDR3 length: 13 amino acids.

This clone has more than one count but fewer than ten. The DNA for the CDR3 is TGTGCCAGCAGTGCGACCGGGAGGGCGACAACAGATACGCAGTATTTT. Protein sequence: CASSATGRATTDTQYF. The chain links TRBV28 to TRBJ2-3; 8 nucleotides line up with TRBD2. This CDR3 region has 16 residues. The germline V gene has CDR1 MDHEN and CDR2 SYDVKM. V gave up 5 bases and J gave up 3 bases; unmatched junction bases: 10.

This clone has a count of ten or more. Compared with germline, one end of the junction differs, possibly owing to a read error. The chain uses TRBV7-7 and TRBJ2-5; D is perhaps TRBD1 or TRBD2 (5 bases each). The CDR3 totals 15 residues. Germline values: CDR1 SSHAT, CDR2 FNYEAQ (reference sequence). The CDR3 sequence is CASSPHGGAEKTQYF. The CDR3 DNA sequence: TGTGCTAGCAGCCCGCATGGGGGTGCGGAGAAGACCCAGTACTTC.

This clone was recorded only once. J is TRBJ2-5 and V is TRBV7-2; 11 nucleotides line up with TRBD2. Germline CDR1 is SGHTA and CDR2 is FQGNSA. The CDR3 extends over 15 amino acids. V shed 6 bases and J 4 bases; nucleotides not matched to a gene: 7. The CDR3 coding sequence is TGTGCCAGCAGACTTACTAGCGGGAGTGGAGAGACCCAGTACTTC. Its protein is CASRLTSGSGETQYF.

This rearrangement joins TRBV9 to TRBJ2-3; the D is unclear. The CDR3 covers 16 residues. The ends were cut back, 2 bases at V and 2 bases at J, with 15 bases in the middle. The germline V gene encodes CDR1 SGDLS and CDR2 YYNGEE. CDR3: CASSVGVRGSTDTQYF. For the CDR3, the DNA is TGTGCCAGCAGCGTTGGAGTACGTGGGTCCACAGATACGCAGTATTTT.

The chain has TRBV6-6 and TRBJ2-1, with D hard to call. The CDR3 is 11 residues long. Germline V gene sequence: CDR1 MNHNY, CDR2 SVGAGI (reference sequence). The V gene lost 5 bases and the J gene lost 9 bases, with 8 bases spanning the gap. CDR3 residues: CASSRQVEQFF. The CDR3 DNA follows: TGTGCCAGCAGTCGCCAGGTTGAGCAGTTCTTC.

The chain joins TRBV5-1 to TRBJ2-5; TRBD2 agrees at 10 bases. Looked up from germline, CDR1 is SGHRS and CDR2 is YFSETQ. J gave up 4 bases and V 2 bases, and 8 bases lay outside the gene matches. The CDR3 has 16 amino acids. The CDR3 is CASSFRLAGVGETQYF. In nucleotides, the CDR3 is TGCGCCAGCAGCTTCCGTCTAGCGGGAGTTGGAGAGACCCAGTACTTC.

The chain is built from TRBV5-1 and TRBJ2-3; D gene unclear. CDR3 length: 14 residues. Trimming pared 4 bases from V and 2 bases from J, leaving 11 bases between. CDR1 is SGHRS, CDR2 YFSETQ, per germline. The CDR3 bases are TGCGCCAGCAGCCCGGCGTTAGACACAGATACGCAGTATTTT. Protein: CASSPALDTDTQYF.

J is TRBJ1-6 and V is TRBV6-1, with D uncertain. Germline CDR1 reads MNHNS; CDR2 reads SASEGT. This CDR3 contains 17 residues. Trimming took 4 bases from V and 9 from J, leaving 22 bases between them. The CDR3 here is CASSGPGDVGQGSPLHF. Here the CDR3 DNA reads TGTGCCAGCAGTGGCCCTGGGGATGTGGGCCAAGGTTCACCCCTCCACTTT.

The gene calls are TRBV9 and TRBJ2-2; D is undetermined. Trimming took 1 base from V and 5 from J, leaving 12 bases between them. Germline CDR1 is SGDLS and CDR2 is YYNGEE. The CDR3 extends over 15 amino acids. The CDR3 bases are TGTGCCAGCAGCGTACAGGCGCTGACTACCGGGGAGCTGTTTTTT. Residues: CASSVQALTTGELFF.

The V call is TRBV5-1, the J call TRBJ2-3, with 7 bases identical to TRBD2. With 7 bases clipped from V and 3 bases from J, the junction kept 8 bases outside the gene matches. The CDR3 extends over 14 amino acids. CDR1 and CDR2 from the germline V gene are SGHRS and YFSETQ. CDR3 coding DNA: TGCGCCAGCTCGGGCCGGGAGGTAACAGATACGCAGTATTTT. Translating gives CASSGREVTDTQYF.

The chain employs TRBV5-1 and TRBJ2-1; D is possibly TRBD2 (6 bases). CDR1 SGHRS and CDR2 YFSETQ come from the germline V gene. Trimming stripped 6 bases from V and 9 bases from J, with 19 bases between. This CDR3 has 14 amino acids. The chain's CDR3 is CASTIIPRRGEQFF. The CDR3 DNA follows: TGCGCCAGCACCATTATCCCCCGGAGGGGTGAGCAGTTCTTC.

The chain joins TRBV7-8 to TRBJ2-5, with TRBD2 identical over 8 bases. The CDR3 runs 16 residues. Germline CDR1 is SGHVS and CDR2 is FQNEAQ. V shed 5 bases, J shed 5 bases, and the junction held 13 bases outside the gene matches. CDR3 DNA: TGTGCCAGCAGCCCAACTCTTGGACTAGCATCGGAGACCCAGTACTTC. Translated, it gives CASSPTLGLASETQYF.

The chain carries TRBV28 and TRBJ2-7, with 10 bases matching TRBD1. The V segment lost 4 bases and the J segment 13 bases; nucleotides outside the gene matches: 13. CDR3 length: 14 amino acids. Germline CDR1 is MDHEN and CDR2 is SYDVKM. As DNA, the CDR3 is TGTGCCAGCAGTTCCCCATCCGTCGGGACAGGGGTTTACTTC. This translates into CASSSPSVGTGVYF.

The CDR3 reads CASSNSGLAGWRNIQYF. The CDR3 nucleotides read TGTGCCAGCAGCAACTCGGGACTAGCGGGATGGAGAAACATTCAGTACTTC. J is TRBJ2-4 and V is TRBV7-9; 13 bases line up with TRBD2. Germline-derived CDR1 and CDR2 are SEHNR and FQNEAQ (reference sequence). V lost 5 bases and J lost 6; bases outside the gene matches: 10. The CDR3 runs to 17 residues.

This clone was counted a single time. The gene calls are TRBV4-3 and TRBJ2-7; TRBD2 matches 8 bases. The closer fit of TRBJ2-1 to the DNA end suggests the J call may be wrong. Per germline, CDR1 LGHNA and CDR2 YSLEER. This CDR3 region has 15 residues. This CDR3 reads CASSQDGGRYNEQFF. The CDR3 nucleotides read TGCGCCAGCAGCCAAGATGGCGGGAGGTACAATGAGCAGTTCTTC.